Listed below are T cell receptor beta chains from one sample, sequenced in a study of T cells in Graves' hyperthyroidism and ophthalmopathy. TCRdb redid the calling of the multiplex PCR reads with MiXCR, one entry per CDR3 protein. The data show 250,000 to 400,000 distinct CDR3 sequences, about an eighth seen once. Sequencing was done on a sample of blood. The receptors shown here come from a woman aged 40 to 50 with Graves' ophthalmopathy. CDR3s include the opening cysteine and the closing phenylalanine or tryptophan. Each record gives: D gene, clone size, V gene, J gene, CDR3 protein, CDR3 DNA. A D gene is named only where the DNA matches it firmly. A row's size may be missing; if present it is once, few, many or a size class.

.	.	TRBV19	TRBJ1-4	CASTNEGVGEKLFF	TGTGCCAGTACCAACGAGGGGGTAGGGGAAAAACTGTTTTTT
TRBD2	.	TRBV20-1	TRBJ2-5	CSGGGVETQYF	TGCAGTGGGGGGGGAGTGGAGACCCAGTACTTC
TRBD1	many	TRBV19	TRBJ2-1	CASSWDRGPYNEQFF	TGTGCCAGTAGTTGGGACAGGGGGCCCTACAATGAGCAGTTCTTC
.	many	TRBV10-2	TRBJ2-1	CASRAVDTYNEQFF	TGCGCCAGCAGGGCGGTCGACACCTACAATGAGCAGTTCTTC
.	few	TRBV20-1	TRBJ2-3	CSVQTERPSTDTQYF	TGCAGTGTCCAGACCGAGAGGCCTAGCACAGATACGCAGTATTTT
.	.	TRBV2	TRBJ1-2	CASTRPFTRGYGYTF	TGTGCCAGCACCCGACCATTCACGAGGGGTTATGGCTACACCTTC
.	many	TRBV19	TRBJ1-2	CASAQQITIGYTF	TGTGCCAGCGCTCAACAGATTACAATAGGCTACACCTTC
TRBD2	many	TRBV11-2	TRBJ2-1	CASILSGLAGGEQFF	TGTGCCAGCATCCTATCGGGACTAGCGGGCGGAGAGCAGTTCTTC
.	.	TRBV5-1	TRBJ2-7	CASSQGLQYEQYF	TGCGCCAGCAGCCAGGGACTGCAATACGAGCAGTACTTC
TRBD2	.	TRBV19	TRBJ2-3	CASSWTSGRKVTDTQYF	TGTGCCAGTAGTTGGACTAGCGGGAGAAAGGTCACAGATACGCAGTATTTT
.	many	TRBV27	TRBJ1-2	CASSLTGRGYGYTF	TGTGCCAGCAGTTTAACCGGACGAGGTTATGGCTACACCTTC
.	many	TRBV6-1	TRBJ1-1	CASSSDRFTEAFF	TGTGCCAGCAGCAGTGACAGGTTCACTGAAGCTTTCTTT
TRBD1	.	TRBV5-1	TRBJ2-1	CASSSWTGAHNEQFF	TGCGCCAGCAGCTCCTGGACAGGCGCCCACAATGAGCAGTTCTTC
.	few	TRBV15	TRBJ1-1	CATSRDRRLGAFF	TGTGCCACCAGCAGAGATCGCCGGTTAGGGGCTTTCTTT
.	few	TRBV20-1	TRBJ2-5	CSARANRNQETQYF	TGCAGTGCTAGAGCGAACAGAAACCAAGAGACCCAGTACTTC
TRBD1	many	TRBV3-1	TRBJ1-2	CASRNQGVANYGYTF	TGTGCCAGCAGAAACCAGGGGGTGGCGAACTATGGCTACACCTTC
.	.	TRBV2	TRBJ2-5	CASSEMLGLQETQYF	TGTGCCAGCAGTGAAATGCTAGGACTTCAAGAGACCCAGTACTTC
.	few	TRBV5-1	TRBJ1-2	CASSPTTGKGNGYTF	TGCGCCAGCAGCCCGACGACAGGCAAAGGGAATGGCTACACCTTC
TRBD2	.	TRBV19	TRBJ2-3	CASSLFPLAGITDTQYF	TGTGCCAGTAGCCTCTTTCCCCTAGCGGGGATCACAGATACGCAGTATTTT
TRBD2	many	TRBV7-2	TRBJ2-3	CASSLSPFSPTSGGTDTQYF	TGTGCCAGCAGCTTATCCCCTTTCTCCCCGACTAGCGGGGGCACAGATACGCAGTATTTT
.	many	TRBV5-1	TRBJ1-2	CASSWGTPLLRIYGYTF	TGCGCCAGCAGCTGGGGGACACCTTTACTCAGGATCTATGGCTACACCTTC
TRBD1	many	TRBV28	TRBJ2-7	CASSSAGTGGYEQYF	TGTGCCAGCAGTTCCGCCGGGACAGGGGGCTACGAGCAGTACTTC
.	many	TRBV2	TRBJ1-2	CASSDGEGGRDNYGYTF	TGTGCCAGCAGTGATGGTGAGGGTGGCAGGGACAACTATGGCTACACCTTC
TRBD2	.	TRBV13	TRBJ2-1	CASSLVSGTSGDNEQFF	TGTGCCAGCAGCTTAGTAAGTGGGACTAGCGGGGACAATGAGCAGTTCTTC
.	.	TRBV3-1	TRBJ2-4	CASSRNPHQYF	TGTGCCAGCAGCCGGAACCCTCATCAGTACTTC
TRBD2	many	TRBV28	TRBJ2-1	CASSLGLAGGLQFF	TGTGCCAGCAGTTTAGGACTAGCGGGAGGGCTGCAGTTCTTC
TRBD1	few	TRBV3-1	TRBJ2-5	CASSRTGSETQYF	TGTGCCAGCAGTAGGACAGGCTCCGAGACCCAGTACTTC
.	.	TRBV18	TRBJ1-1	CASSPPGRTSTEAFF	TGTGCCAGCTCACCTCCCGGCAGGACCTCCACTGAAGCTTTCTTT